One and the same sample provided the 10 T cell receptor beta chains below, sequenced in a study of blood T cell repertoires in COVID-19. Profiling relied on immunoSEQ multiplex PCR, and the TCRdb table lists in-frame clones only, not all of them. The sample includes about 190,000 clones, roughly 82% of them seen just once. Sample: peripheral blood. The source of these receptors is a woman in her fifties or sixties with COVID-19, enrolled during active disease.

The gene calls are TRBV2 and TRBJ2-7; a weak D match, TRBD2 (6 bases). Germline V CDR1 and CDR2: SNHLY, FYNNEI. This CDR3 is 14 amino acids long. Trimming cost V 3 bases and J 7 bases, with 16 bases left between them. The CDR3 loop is CASSEEGSIGEQYV. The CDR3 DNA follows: TGTGCCAGCAGTGAGGAGGGGTCGATCGGGGAGCAGTACGTC.

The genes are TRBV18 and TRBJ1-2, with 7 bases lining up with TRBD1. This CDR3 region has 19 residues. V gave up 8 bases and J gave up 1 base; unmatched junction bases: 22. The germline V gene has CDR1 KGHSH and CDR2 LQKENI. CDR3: CASNLLAPTGTVINYGYTF. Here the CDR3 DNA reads TGTGCCAGCAACCTCTTGGCCCCAACCGGGACAGTTATTAACTATGGCTACACCTTC. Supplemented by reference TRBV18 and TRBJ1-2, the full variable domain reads NAGVMQNPRHLVRRRGQEARLRCSPMKGHSHVYWYRQLPEEGLKFMVYLQKENIIDESGMPKERFSAEFPKEGPSILRIQQVVRGDSAAYFCASNLLAPTGTVINYGYTFGSGTRLTVV.

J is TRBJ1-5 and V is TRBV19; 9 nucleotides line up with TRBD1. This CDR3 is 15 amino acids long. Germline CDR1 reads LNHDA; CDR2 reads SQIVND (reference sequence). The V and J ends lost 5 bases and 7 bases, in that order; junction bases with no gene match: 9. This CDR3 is CASSGGTGFRQPQHF. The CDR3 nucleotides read TGTGCCAGTAGTGGAGGGACAGGGTTCCGGCAGCCCCAGCATTTT.

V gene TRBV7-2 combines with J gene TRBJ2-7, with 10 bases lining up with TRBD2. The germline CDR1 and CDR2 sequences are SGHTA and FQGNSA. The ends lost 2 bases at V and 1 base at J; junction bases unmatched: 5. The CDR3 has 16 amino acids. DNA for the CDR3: TGTGCCAGCAGCTTAAGCGGGGGGGCCACATCCTACGAGCAGTACGTC. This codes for CASSLSGGATSYEQYV.

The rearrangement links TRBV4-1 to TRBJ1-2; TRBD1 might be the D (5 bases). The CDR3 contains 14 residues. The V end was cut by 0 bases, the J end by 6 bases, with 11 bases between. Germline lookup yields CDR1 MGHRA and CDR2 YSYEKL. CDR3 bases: TGCGCCAGCAGCCAAGAACCGGGAGGGGATGGCTACACCTTC. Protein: CASSQEPGGDGYTF.

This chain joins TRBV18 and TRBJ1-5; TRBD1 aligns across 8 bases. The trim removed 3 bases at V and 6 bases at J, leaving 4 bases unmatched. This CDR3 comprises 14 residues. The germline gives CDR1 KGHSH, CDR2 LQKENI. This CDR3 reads CASSPDREGQPQHF. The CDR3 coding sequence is TGTGCCAGCTCACCGGACAGGGAGGGTCAGCCCCAGCATTTT.

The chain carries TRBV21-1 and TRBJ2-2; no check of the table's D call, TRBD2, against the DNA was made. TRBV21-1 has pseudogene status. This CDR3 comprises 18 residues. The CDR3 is CASSKVQLAEANTGELFF. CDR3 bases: TGTGCCAGCAGCAAAGTCCAACTAGCGGAAGCGAACACCGGGGAGCTGTTTTTT.

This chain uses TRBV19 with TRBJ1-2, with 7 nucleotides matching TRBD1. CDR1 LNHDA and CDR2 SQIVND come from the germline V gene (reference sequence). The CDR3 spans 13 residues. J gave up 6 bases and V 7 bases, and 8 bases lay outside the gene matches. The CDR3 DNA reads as TGTGCCAGTACCCCGGACAGGATTGATGGCTACACCTTC. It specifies CASTPDRIDGYTF.

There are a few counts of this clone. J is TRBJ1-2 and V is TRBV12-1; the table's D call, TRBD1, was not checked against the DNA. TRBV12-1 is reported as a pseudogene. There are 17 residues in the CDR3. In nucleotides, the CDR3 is TGTGCCAGCAGCCATCCGGACAGGAAATTAGGGAACTATGGCTACACCTTC. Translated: CASSHPDRKLGNYGYTF.

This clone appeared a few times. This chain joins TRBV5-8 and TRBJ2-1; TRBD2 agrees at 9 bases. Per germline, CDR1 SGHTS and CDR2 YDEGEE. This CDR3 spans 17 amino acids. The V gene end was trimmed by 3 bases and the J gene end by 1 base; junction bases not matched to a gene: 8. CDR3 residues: CASSSGGAGGSYNEQFF. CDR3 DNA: TGTGCCAGCAGCTCGGGCGGAGCGGGAGGATCCTACAATGAGCAGTTCTTC.